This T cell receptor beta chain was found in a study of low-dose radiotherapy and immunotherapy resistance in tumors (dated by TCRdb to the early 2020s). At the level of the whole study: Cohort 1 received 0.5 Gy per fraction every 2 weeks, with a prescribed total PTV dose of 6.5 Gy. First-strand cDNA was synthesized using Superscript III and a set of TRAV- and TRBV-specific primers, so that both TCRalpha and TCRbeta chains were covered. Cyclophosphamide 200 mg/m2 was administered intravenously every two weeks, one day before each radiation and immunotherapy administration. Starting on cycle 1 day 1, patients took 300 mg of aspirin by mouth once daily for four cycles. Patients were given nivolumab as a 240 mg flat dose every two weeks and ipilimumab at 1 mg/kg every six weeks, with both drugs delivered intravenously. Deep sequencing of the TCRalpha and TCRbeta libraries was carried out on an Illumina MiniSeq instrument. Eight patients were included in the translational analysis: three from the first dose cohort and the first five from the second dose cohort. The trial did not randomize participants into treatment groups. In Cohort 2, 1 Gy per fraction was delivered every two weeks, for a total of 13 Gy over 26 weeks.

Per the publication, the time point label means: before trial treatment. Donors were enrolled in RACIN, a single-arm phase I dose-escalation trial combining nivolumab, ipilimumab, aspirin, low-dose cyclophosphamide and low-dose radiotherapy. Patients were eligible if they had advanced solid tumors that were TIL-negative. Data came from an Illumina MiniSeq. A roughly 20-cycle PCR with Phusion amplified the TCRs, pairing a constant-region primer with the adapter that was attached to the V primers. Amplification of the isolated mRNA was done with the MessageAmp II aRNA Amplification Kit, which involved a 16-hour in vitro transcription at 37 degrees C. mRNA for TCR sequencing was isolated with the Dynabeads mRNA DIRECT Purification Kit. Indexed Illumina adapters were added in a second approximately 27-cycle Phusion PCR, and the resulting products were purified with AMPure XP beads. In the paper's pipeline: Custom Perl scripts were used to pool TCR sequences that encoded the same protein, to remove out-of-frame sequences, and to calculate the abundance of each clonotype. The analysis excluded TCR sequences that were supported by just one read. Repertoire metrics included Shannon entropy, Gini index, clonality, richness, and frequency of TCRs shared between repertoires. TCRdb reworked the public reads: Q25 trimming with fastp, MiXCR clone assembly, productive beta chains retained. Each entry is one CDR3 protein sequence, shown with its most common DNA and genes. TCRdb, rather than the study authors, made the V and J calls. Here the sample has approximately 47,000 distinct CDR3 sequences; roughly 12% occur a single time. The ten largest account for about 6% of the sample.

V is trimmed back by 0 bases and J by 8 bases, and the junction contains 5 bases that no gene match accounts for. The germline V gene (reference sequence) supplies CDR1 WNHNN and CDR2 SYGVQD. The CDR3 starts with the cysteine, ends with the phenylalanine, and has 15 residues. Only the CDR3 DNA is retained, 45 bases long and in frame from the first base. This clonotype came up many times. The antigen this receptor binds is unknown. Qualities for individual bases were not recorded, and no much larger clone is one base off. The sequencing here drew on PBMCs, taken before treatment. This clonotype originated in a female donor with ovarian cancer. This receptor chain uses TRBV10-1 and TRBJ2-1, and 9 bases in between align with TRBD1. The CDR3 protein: CASSESGTGLDEQFF. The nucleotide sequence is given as TGCGCCAGCAGTGAGTCAGGGACAGGGCTTGATGAGCAGTTCTTC.